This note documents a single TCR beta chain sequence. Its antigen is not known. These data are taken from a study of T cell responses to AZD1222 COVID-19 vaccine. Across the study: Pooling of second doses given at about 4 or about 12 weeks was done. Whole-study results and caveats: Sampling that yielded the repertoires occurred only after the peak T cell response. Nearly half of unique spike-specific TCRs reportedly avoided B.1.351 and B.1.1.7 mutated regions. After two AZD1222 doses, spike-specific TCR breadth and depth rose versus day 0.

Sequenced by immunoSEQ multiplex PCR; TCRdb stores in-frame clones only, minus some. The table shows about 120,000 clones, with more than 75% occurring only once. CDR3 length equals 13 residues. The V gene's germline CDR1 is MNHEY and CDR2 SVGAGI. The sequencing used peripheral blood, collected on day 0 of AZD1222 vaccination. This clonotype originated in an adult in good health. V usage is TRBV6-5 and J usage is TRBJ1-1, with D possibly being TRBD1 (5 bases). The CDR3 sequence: CVVRLGTNTEAFF. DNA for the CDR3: TGTGTCGTTCGATTGGGGACGAACACTGAAGCTTTCTTT.